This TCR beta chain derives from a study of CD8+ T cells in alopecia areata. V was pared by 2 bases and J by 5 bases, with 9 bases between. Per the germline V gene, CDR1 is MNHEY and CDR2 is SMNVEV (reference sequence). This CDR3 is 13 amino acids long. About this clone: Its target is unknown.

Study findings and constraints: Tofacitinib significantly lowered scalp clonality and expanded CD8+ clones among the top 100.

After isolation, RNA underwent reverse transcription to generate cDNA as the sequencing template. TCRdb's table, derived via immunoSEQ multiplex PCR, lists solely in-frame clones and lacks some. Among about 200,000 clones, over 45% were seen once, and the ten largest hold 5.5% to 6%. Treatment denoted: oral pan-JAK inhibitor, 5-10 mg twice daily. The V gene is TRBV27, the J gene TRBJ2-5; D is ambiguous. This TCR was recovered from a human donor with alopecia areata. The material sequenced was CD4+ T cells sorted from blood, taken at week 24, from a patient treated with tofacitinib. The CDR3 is CASSLRIRETQYF. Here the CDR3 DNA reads TGTGCCAGCAGTTTACGTATAAGGGAGACCCAGTACTTC.